A selection of T cell receptor beta chains follows, all from one sample in a study of blood T cell repertoires in COVID-19. Sequencing was performed with immunoSEQ multiplex PCR; in TCRdb, only in-frame clones are kept and a portion is missing. This table has about 67,000 clones, over 80% appearing once. The sample was peripheral blood. These receptors all come from a middle-aged man with active COVID-19. The CDR3 runs from the conserved cysteine through the conserved F or W. Fields, in order: J gene, V gene, CDR3 protein.

J gene: TRBJ2-2
V gene: TRBV10-3
CDR3 protein: CAITGTGDTGELFF

J gene: TRBJ1-2
V gene: TRBV7-3
CDR3 protein: CASSLGQGEGGYTF

J gene: TRBJ1-3
V gene: TRBV3-1/TRBV3-2
CDR3 protein: CASSQGGAKPGTIYF

J gene: TRBJ2-3
V gene: TRBV7-2
CDR3 protein: CASSTRLANTDTQYF

J gene: TRBJ1-5
V gene: TRBV19
CDR3 protein: CATSGTGVFGGQPQHF

J gene: TRBJ2-7
V gene: TRBV7-9
CDR3 protein: CASSFSGRRASYEQYF

J gene: TRBJ1-6
V gene: TRBV28
CDR3 protein: CASSSGNNSPLHF

J gene: TRBJ2-7
V gene: TRBV20-1
CDR3 protein: CSAGTAYEQYF

J gene: TRBJ1-2
V gene: TRBV12-3/TRBV12-4
CDR3 protein: CASSLNSWGYTF

J gene: TRBJ1-5
V gene: TRBV6-5
CDR3 protein: CASTLRQGYQPQHF

J gene: TRBJ2-6
V gene: TRBV2
CDR3 protein: CASSIRTALTF

J gene: TRBJ2-1
V gene: TRBV7-2
CDR3 protein: CASSLVGTGAYNEQFF

J gene: TRBJ2-5
V gene: TRBV20-1
CDR3 protein: CSASVSSGRLGETQYF

J gene: TRBJ1-1
V gene: TRBV19
CDR3 protein: CASSMRAGLNTEAFF

J gene: TRBJ1-4
V gene: TRBV4-2
CDR3 protein: CASSHQSLGVTNEKLFF

J gene: TRBJ1-5
V gene: TRBV6-5
CDR3 protein: CASADTYSNQPQHF

J gene: TRBJ2-1
V gene: TRBV4-3
CDR3 protein: CASSQDRYEQFF

J gene: TRBJ2-7
V gene: TRBV5-1
CDR3 protein: CASSLAASGEYEQYF

J gene: TRBJ2-1
V gene: TRBV12-3/TRBV12-4
CDR3 protein: CASSLEVGTQQFF

J gene: TRBJ2-1
V gene: TRBV11-3
CDR3 protein: CASSLASGRGAEQFF

J gene: TRBJ2-7
V gene: TRBV6-5
CDR3 protein: CASRTDMGYEQYF

J gene: TRBJ2-1
V gene: TRBV7-8
CDR3 protein: CASSLRELGEQFF

J gene: TRBJ1-5
V gene: TRBV28
CDR3 protein: CAITRGGPAGNQPQHF

J gene: TRBJ2-2
V gene: TRBV7-6
CDR3 protein: CASSNGLAGYPGELFF

J gene: TRBJ1-1
V gene: TRBV7-2
CDR3 protein: CASSLAVLRGEAFF

J gene: TRBJ2-2
V gene: TRBV29-1
CDR3 protein: CSVEDRRTGNTGELFF

J gene: TRBJ1-5
V gene: TRBV27
CDR3 protein: CASSTSGTTPNQPQHF

J gene: TRBJ1-1
V gene: TRBV6-2/TRBV6-3
CDR3 protein: CASSYSIVTEAFF

J gene: TRBJ2-6
V gene: TRBV7-3
CDR3 protein: CASSWDRAAGANVLTF

J gene: TRBJ2-7
V gene: TRBV6-5
CDR3 protein: CASSYSRTGGEYEQYF

J gene: TRBJ1-5
V gene: TRBV9
CDR3 protein: CASSVGGGPGQPQHF

J gene: TRBJ2-3
V gene: TRBV19
CDR3 protein: CASSIGQRTDTQYF

J gene: TRBJ2-2
V gene: TRBV6-6
CDR3 protein: CASSYSTGNTGELFF

J gene: TRBJ1-3
V gene: TRBV28
CDR3 protein: CASSFPGYSGNTIYF

J gene: TRBJ1-2
V gene: TRBV27
CDR3 protein: CASSLEGYSGYTF

J gene: TRBJ2-5
V gene: TRBV5-4
CDR3 protein: CASSQRLAGGQETQYF